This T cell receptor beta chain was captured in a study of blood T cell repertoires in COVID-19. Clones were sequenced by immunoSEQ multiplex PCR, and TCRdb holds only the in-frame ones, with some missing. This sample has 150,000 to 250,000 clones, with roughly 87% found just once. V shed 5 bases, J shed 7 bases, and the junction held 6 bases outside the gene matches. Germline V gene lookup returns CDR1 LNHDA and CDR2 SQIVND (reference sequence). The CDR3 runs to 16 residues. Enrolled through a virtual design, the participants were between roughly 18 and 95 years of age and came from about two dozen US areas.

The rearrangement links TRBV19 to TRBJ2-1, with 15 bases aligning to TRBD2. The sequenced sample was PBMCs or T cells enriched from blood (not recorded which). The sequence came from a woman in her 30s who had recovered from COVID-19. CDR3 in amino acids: CASSRRGTSGRNEQFF. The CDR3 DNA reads TGTGCCAGTAGTCGCCGGGGGACTAGCGGGAGGAATGAGCAGTTCTTC.